This is a list of T cell receptor beta chains from one sample in a study of cytomegalovirus exposure and HLA in healthy donors. The assay was immunoSEQ multiplex PCR, and TCRdb's table has in-frame clones only and misses some. In the table there are under 200,000 clones, 73% of which are singletons. The sample comprised PBMCs. Receptors originate from a woman in her late teens or twenties in good health and CMV-seropositive. Both conserved end residues are part of each CDR3. Each record gives: J gene, clone size, D gene, V gene, CDR3 protein, CDR3 DNA. D genes are given only for firm matches. Some rows mark clone size as missing; the rest say once, few, many or name a class of expanded clone.

J: TRBJ1-5; size: NA; D: NA; V: TRBV6-5; CDR3: CASSSTGDSNQPQHF; DNA: TGTGCCAGCAGCTCGACAGGAGATAGCAATCAGCCCCAGCATTTT
J: TRBJ1-2; size: NA; D: NA; V: TRBV7-2; CDR3: CASSFQTRVNYGYTF; DNA: TGTGCCAGCAGCTTCCAGACAAGAGTTAACTATGGCTACACCTTC
J: TRBJ2-1; size: NA; D: NA; V: TRBV30; CDR3: CAMSKDYTYNEQFF; DNA: TGTGCCATGTCGAAAGATTACACCTACAATGAGCAGTTCTTC
J: TRBJ1-1; size: NA; D: NA; V: TRBV6-5; CDR3: CASSYLAGFDTEAFF; DNA: TGTGCCAGCAGTTACCTAGCGGGGTTTGACACTGAAGCTTTCTTT
J: TRBJ2-1; size: NA; D: NA; V: TRBV5-8; CDR3: CASRYPTGYNEQFF; DNA: TGTGCCAGCAGGTATCCCACAGGGTACAATGAGCAGTTCTTC
J: TRBJ2-7; size: once; D: TRBD1; V: TRBV7-9; CDR3: CSSSPTGAEQYF; DNA: TGTTCCAGCAGCCCGACAGGGGCCGAGCAGTACTTC
J: TRBJ1-4; size: NA; D: NA; V: TRBV5-1; CDR3: CASSPTQGWNEKLFF; DNA: TGCGCCAGCAGCCCAACCCAGGGGTGGAATGAAAAACTGTTTTTT
J: TRBJ1-5; size: NA; D: TRBD1; V: TRBV7-9; CDR3: CASSLSGGHQPQHF; DNA: TGTGCCAGCAGCTTATCAGGGGGGCACCAGCCCCAGCATTTT
J: TRBJ2-7; size: NA; D: TRBD2; V: TRBV28; CDR3: CASSSLAGGPYEQYF; DNA: TGTGCCAGCAGCAGCCTGGCGGGGGGGCCTTACGAGCAGTACTTC
J: TRBJ1-1; size: NA; D: NA; V: TRBV5-1; CDR3: CASSSPGNTEAFF; DNA: TGCGCCAGCAGTTCACCAGGGAACACTGAAGCTTTCTTT
J: TRBJ2-5; size: NA; D: TRBD2; V: TRBV6-4; CDR3: CASRSSMTSGGETQYF; DNA: TGTGCCAGCCGGAGTTCCATGACTAGCGGGGGAGAGACCCAGTACTTC
J: TRBJ2-1; size: NA; D: TRBD2; V: TRBV28; CDR3: CATLFPGGEQFF; DNA: TGTGCCACCCTGTTTCCGGGGGGGGAGCAGTTCTTC
J: TRBJ1-1; size: NA; D: NA; V: TRBV9; CDR3: CASSELIGVSEAFF; DNA: TGTGCCAGCAGCGAATTAATCGGGGTATCTGAAGCTTTCTTT
J: TRBJ2-7; size: once; D: TRBD1; V: TRBV30; CDR3: CAWGQGANEQYF; DNA: TGTGCCTGGGGACAGGGGGCCAACGAGCAGTACTTC
J: TRBJ2-7; size: NA; D: TRBD1; V: TRBV7-9; CDR3: CASSARTGFRAYEQYF; DNA: TGTGCCAGCAGCGCCCGGACAGGGTTTCGGGCATACGAGCAGTACTTC
J: TRBJ1-2; size: NA; D: NA; V: TRBV18; CDR3: CASSPPPGEGNYGYTF; DNA: TGTGCCAGCTCACCACCCCCCGGGGAGGGTAACTATGGCTACACCTTC
J: TRBJ2-7; size: NA; D: NA; V: TRBV18; CDR3: CASSPRHPGVSYEQYF; DNA: TGTGCCAGCTCACCGAGACATCCGGGGGTCTCCTACGAGCAGTACTTC
J: TRBJ1-3; size: NA; D: NA; V: TRBV18; CDR3: CASSPPFKSGNTIYF; DNA: TGTGCCAGCTCACCACCGTTTAAATCTGGAAACACCATATATTTT
J: TRBJ1-1; size: NA; D: NA; V: TRBV30; CDR3: CAWGLQGTEAFF; DNA: TGTGCCTGGGGCCTTCAGGGGACTGAAGCTTTCTTT
J: TRBJ1-4; size: once; D: TRBD1; V: TRBV4-3; CDR3: CASSARTGDNEKLFF; DNA: TGCGCCAGCAGCGCCCGGACAGGGGATAATGAAAAACTGTTTTTT
J: TRBJ2-3; size: NA; D: NA; V: TRBV19; CDR3: CASSKQGEDTQYF; DNA: TGTGCCAGTAGTAAACAGGGTGAAGATACGCAGTATTTT
J: TRBJ1-1; size: few; D: NA; V: TRBV7-9; CDR3: CASRGSPMNTEAFF; DNA: TGTGCCAGTCGGGGGTCCCCAATGAACACTGAAGCTTTCTTT
J: TRBJ2-1; size: NA; D: TRBD1; V: TRBV10-3; CDR3: CAISDRDRGRNEQFF; DNA: TGTGCCATCAGTGACCGGGACAGGGGGCGCAATGAGCAGTTCTTC
J: TRBJ2-7; size: few; D: NA; V: TRBV7-9; CDR3: CASSSEPDEQYF; DNA: TGTGCCAGCAGCTCGGAGCCAGACGAGCAGTACTTC
J: TRBJ1-2; size: NA; D: NA; V: TRBV28; CDR3: CASSAGVNYGYTF; DNA: TGTGCCAGCAGTGCAGGGGTAAACTATGGCTACACCTTC
J: TRBJ1-6; size: NA; D: NA; V: TRBV9; CDR3: CASSQDDRNSPLHF; DNA: TGTGCCAGCAGCCAGGATGACAGAAATTCACCCCTCCACTTT
J: TRBJ2-2; size: NA; D: NA; V: TRBV29-1; CDR3: CSVEAAASVTGELFF; DNA: TGCAGCGTTGAGGCGGCGGCCTCGGTCACCGGGGAGCTGTTTTTT
J: TRBJ2-1; size: NA; D: NA; V: TRBV30; CDR3: CASGRASIYNEQFF; DNA: TGTGCCTCCGGGAGAGCCTCAATCTACAATGAGCAGTTCTTC
J: TRBJ2-7; size: few; D: NA; V: TRBV28; CDR3: CASSLSGTLYEQYF; DNA: TGTGCCAGCAGTTTATCGGGGACTCTCTACGAGCAGTACTTC
J: TRBJ2-1; size: NA; D: TRBD2; V: TRBV4-3; CDR3: CASSQEGTSGGEQFF; DNA: TGCGCCAGCAGCCAAGAGGGGACTAGCGGGGGTGAGCAGTTCTTC
J: TRBJ2-5; size: once; D: NA; V: TRBV4-3; CDR3: CASSQGPSQETQYF; DNA: TGCGCCAGCAGCCAAGGTCCTAGCCAAGAGACCCAGTACTTC
J: TRBJ1-1; size: NA; D: NA; V: TRBV4-3; CDR3: CASSQDRQGNTEAFF; DNA: TGCGCCAGCAGCCAAGATAGGCAGGGAAACACTGAAGCTTTCTTT
J: TRBJ2-7; size: NA; D: NA; V: TRBV30; CDR3: CAWSLASYEQYF; DNA: TGTGCCTGGAGTCTGGCCTCCTACGAGCAGTACTTC
J: TRBJ2-3; size: NA; D: TRBD1; V: TRBV30; CDR3: CACDRQGPDTDTQYF; DNA: TGTGCCTGCGATCGACAGGGACCTGACACAGATACGCAGTATTTT
J: TRBJ1-3; size: NA; D: NA; V: TRBV19; CDR3: CASSMLSSGNTIYF; DNA: TGTGCCAGTAGTATGCTGAGCTCTGGAAACACCATATATTTT
J: TRBJ2-7; size: few; D: NA; V: TRBV11-2; CDR3: CASSLGSGPAYEQYF; DNA: TGTGCCAGCAGCTTAGGGAGCGGGCCCGCCTACGAGCAGTACTTC
J: TRBJ2-6; size: NA; D: NA; V: TRBV6-1; CDR3: CASIAVSSGANVLTF; DNA: TGTGCCAGCATCGCAGTCAGCTCTGGGGCCAACGTCCTGACTTTC
J: TRBJ2-7; size: NA; D: TRBD2; V: TRBV7-2; CDR3: CASSLAGWASGGADIYEQYF; DNA: TGTGCCAGCAGCTTAGCTGGGTGGGCTAGCGGGGGGGCCGATATCTACGAGCAGTACTTC
J: TRBJ2-1; size: once; D: NA; V: TRBV9; CDR3: CASSVNSGIYNEQFF; DNA: TGTGCCAGCAGCGTTAATTCGGGAATCTACAATGAGCAGTTCTTC
J: TRBJ2-2; size: few; D: NA; V: TRBV6-1; CDR3: CASSEDRDTGELFF; DNA: TGTGCCAGCAGTGAAGACAGGGACACCGGGGAGCTGTTTTTT
J: TRBJ2-3; size: few; D: NA; V: TRBV15; CDR3: CATPRQGTDTQYF; DNA: TGTGCCACCCCAAGGCAGGGCACAGATACGCAGTATTTT
J: TRBJ1-2; size: NA; D: NA; V: TRBV4-3; CDR3: CASSQGSGANYGYTF; DNA: TGCGCCAGCAGCCAAGGATCAGGGGCGAACTATGGCTACACCTTC
J: TRBJ1-1; size: few; D: TRBD1; V: TRBV27; CDR3: CASSPRQGGDTEAFF; DNA: TGTGCCAGCAGTCCTCGACAGGGTGGTGACACTGAAGCTTTCTTT
J: TRBJ2-5; size: NA; D: TRBD2; V: TRBV5-8; CDR3: CASSPGLAGGQETQYF; DNA: TGTGCCAGCAGCCCGGGACTAGCGGGGGGCCAAGAGACCCAGTACTTC
J: TRBJ1-1; size: NA; D: NA; V: TRBV7-9; CDR3: CASSFFPAAENTEAFF; DNA: TGTGCCAGCAGCTTTTTTCCGGCCGCGGAGAACACTGAAGCTTTCTTT
J: TRBJ1-5; size: NA; D: NA; V: TRBV10-1; CDR3: CASSEEMKRSESARRNQPQHF; DNA: TGCGCCAGCAGTGAGGAAATGAAGCGCTCGGAGTCAGCCCGGAGAAATCAGCCCCAGCATTTT
J: TRBJ2-2; size: once; D: NA; V: TRBV6-6; CDR3: CASTTARGELFF; DNA: TGTGCCAGCACTACTGCCCGCGGGGAGCTGTTTTTT
J: TRBJ2-2; size: NA; D: TRBD2; V: TRBV18; CDR3: CASSRLTSGVRSGELFF; DNA: TGTGCCAGCTCTCGGTTAACTAGCGGAGTCCGGAGCGGGGAGCTGTTTTTT
J: TRBJ2-3; size: NA; D: NA; V: TRBV25-1; CDR3: CASSARTFPPDTQYF; DNA: TGTGCCAGCAGTGCTCGGACTTTCCCGCCAGATACGCAGTATTTT
J: TRBJ2-3; size: NA; D: NA; V: TRBV30; CDR3: CAWSPLEASPRTDTQYF; DNA: TGTGCCTGGAGTCCCTTGGAAGCTAGCCCGAGGACAGATACGCAGTATTTT
J: TRBJ2-7; size: NA; D: NA; V: TRBV2; CDR3: CASRADAYEQYF; DNA: TGTGCCAGCAGGGCGGATGCCTACGAGCAGTACTTC
J: TRBJ2-7; size: NA; D: TRBD1; V: TRBV4-1; CDR3: CASSQGQGAYEQYF; DNA: TGCGCCAGCAGCCAGGGACAGGGGGCTTACGAGCAGTACTTC
J: TRBJ1-2; size: NA; D: NA; V: TRBV7-6; CDR3: CASSLEPQGNYGYTF; DNA: TGCGCCAGCAGCTTAGAACCCCAGGGAAACTATGGCTACACCTTC
J: TRBJ2-5; size: NA; D: TRBD2; V: TRBV7-9; CDR3: CSSQPGGPWETQYF; DNA: TGTTCCAGCCAACCGGGGGGGCCGTGGGAGACCCAGTACTTC
J: TRBJ1-5; size: NA; D: TRBD1; V: TRBV7-2; CDR3: CASSYRGFLPQHF; DNA: TGTGCCAGCAGCTACAGGGGGTTTCTGCCCCAGCATTTT
J: TRBJ2-7; size: NA; D: NA; V: TRBV18; CDR3: CASSYRDTQYEQYF; DNA: TGTGCCAGCAGCTACCGGGACACCCAGTACGAGCAGTACTTC
J: TRBJ2-5; size: NA; D: NA; V: TRBV4-3; CDR3: CASSQDRASVETQYF; DNA: TGCGCCAGCAGCCAAGATAGGGCTAGCGTTGAGACCCAGTACTTC
J: TRBJ2-5; size: NA; D: NA; V: TRBV7-7; CDR3: CASSLASRGTQYF; DNA: TGTGCTAGCAGCCTAGCTTCAAGGGGGACCCAGTACTTC
J: TRBJ2-7; size: NA; D: TRBD1; V: TRBV4-1; CDR3: CASSQDSRKGAPYEQYF; DNA: TGCGCCAGCAGCCAAGATAGTCGCAAGGGGGCCCCCTACGAGCAGTACTTC